A single T cell receptor beta chain is shown here with its context. This CDR3 is built from 16 residues. The V gene lost 4 bases and the J gene lost 3 bases, with 19 bases spanning the gap. Through a sample-barcoded 5' primer and a J-beta primer mix, a second PCR was run for roughly 6 to 12 cycles. Each of the cDNA molecules was tagged by a template-switch adaptor with 12 random nucleotides. MiXCR, run by TCRdb on the 5' RACE reads, gives a single entry per CDR3 protein. Here the sample spans hundreds of thousands of distinct CDR3 sequences, about 55% being singletons. This entry belongs to a study of blood T cells in healthy people across ages.

The chain links TRBV12-3 or TRBV12-4 to TRBJ2-7; D perhaps matches TRBD2 (6 bases). Material: blood. The sequence came from a man in his 60s in good health. CDR3 residues: CASSSTLKTRNYEQYF. Written as DNA, the CDR3 is TGTGCCAGCAGTTCCACGCTTAAGACTAGAAACTACGAGCAGTACTTC.